Listed below are T cell receptor beta chains from one sample, sequenced in a study of cytomegalovirus exposure and HLA in healthy donors. TCRdb keeps only in-frame clones here, not all; method: immunoSEQ multiplex PCR. The table includes fewer than 400,000 clones, roughly 88% detected once. The sequenced material came from PBMCs. These TCRs come from a man younger than 40 in good health and CMV-seronegative. The CDR3 runs from the conserved cysteine through the conserved F or W. The order of the fields is D gene, clone size, J gene, V gene, CDR3 DNA, CDR3 protein. A D gene is named only where the DNA matches it firmly. The size of a clone is reported for some rows only, either as once, few or many, or as a class for expanded clones.

d_call: -
clone_size: -
j_call: TRBJ2-5
v_call: TRBV7-2
cdr3_nt: TGTGCCAGCAGCTTAGGGGCAGGGTCGGAGACCCAGTACTTC
cdr3_aa: CASSLGAGSETQYF

d_call: TRBD2
clone_size: -
j_call: TRBJ2-5
v_call: TRBV6-5
cdr3_nt: TGTGCCAGCAGTGGCGGGGGGTACCAAGAGACCCAGTACTTC
cdr3_aa: CASSGGGYQETQYF

d_call: -
clone_size: few
j_call: TRBJ1-2
v_call: TRBV4-1
cdr3_nt: TGCGCCAGCAGCCAAGATAGAAGTGGCTACACCTTC
cdr3_aa: CASSQDRSGYTF

d_call: -
clone_size: few
j_call: TRBJ1-6
v_call: TRBV6-5
cdr3_nt: TGTGCCAGCAGTTATGGGGGGGGAACCACCCTCCACTTT
cdr3_aa: CASSYGGGTTLHF

d_call: -
clone_size: few
j_call: TRBJ2-2
v_call: TRBV7-6
cdr3_nt: TGTGCCAGCAGCTTACAGGCCTCGGTCACCGGGGAGCTGTTTTTT
cdr3_aa: CASSLQASVTGELFF

d_call: -
clone_size: -
j_call: TRBJ1-2
v_call: TRBV15
cdr3_nt: TGTGCCACCAGCAGAGATTCGAGGGGGGGCCATGGCTACACCTTC
cdr3_aa: CATSRDSRGGHGYTF

d_call: -
clone_size: -
j_call: TRBJ1-6
v_call: TRBV5-4
cdr3_nt: TGTGCCAGCAGCGGCCGGGGGGAAGCAGATTCACCCCTCCACTTT
cdr3_aa: CASSGRGEADSPLHF

d_call: -
clone_size: -
j_call: TRBJ2-1
v_call: TRBV13
cdr3_nt: TGTGCCAGCAGCTTAGGGGGGGCCTCCTACAATGAGCAGTTCTTC
cdr3_aa: CASSLGGASYNEQFF

d_call: TRBD1
clone_size: -
j_call: TRBJ1-1
v_call: TRBV19
cdr3_nt: TGTGCCAGTAGTCCAGGGGGTGGAACTGAAGCTTTCTTT
cdr3_aa: CASSPGGGTEAFF

d_call: -
clone_size: -
j_call: TRBJ1-3
v_call: TRBV27
cdr3_nt: TGTGCCAGCAGTTTATCTGGAGGCCCTGGAAACACCATATATTTT
cdr3_aa: CASSLSGGPGNTIYF

d_call: -
clone_size: -
j_call: TRBJ1-1
v_call: TRBV9
cdr3_nt: TGTGCCAGCAGCGTAGAGGGCAGGGAGGATGGGAACACTGAAGCTTTCTTT
cdr3_aa: CASSVEGREDGNTEAFF

d_call: -
clone_size: once
j_call: TRBJ2-7
v_call: TRBV5-1
cdr3_nt: TGCGCCAGCAGCTTGGGACAGTACTACGAGCAGTACTTC
cdr3_aa: CASSLGQYYEQYF

d_call: -
clone_size: few
j_call: TRBJ2-2
v_call: TRBV4-3
cdr3_nt: TGCGCCAGCAGCCAAGAGAAGCTTTCAACCGGGGAGCTGTTTTTT
cdr3_aa: CASSQEKLSTGELFF

d_call: TRBD1
clone_size: -
j_call: TRBJ2-7
v_call: TRBV2
cdr3_nt: TGTGCCAGCAGTGGGACAGGGGATCGGGAGCAGTACTTC
cdr3_aa: CASSGTGDREQYF

d_call: -
clone_size: -
j_call: TRBJ1-1
v_call: TRBV15
cdr3_nt: TGTGCCACCAGCCAGAAGGGGTACACTGAAGCTTTCTTT
cdr3_aa: CATSQKGYTEAFF

d_call: -
clone_size: -
j_call: TRBJ1-5
v_call: TRBV6-5
cdr3_nt: TGTGCCAGCAGTACAGGGTTGCAGCCCCAGCATTTT
cdr3_aa: CASSTGLQPQHF

d_call: -
clone_size: -
j_call: TRBJ2-1
v_call: TRBV10-1
cdr3_nt: TGCGCCAGCAGTATGGGACAAACCAAGCAGTTCTTC
cdr3_aa: CASSMGQTKQFF

d_call: -
clone_size: -
j_call: TRBJ2-5
v_call: TRBV5-6
cdr3_nt: TGTGCCAGCAGCTTAACAGGGAAGGCAGAGACCCAGTACTTC
cdr3_aa: CASSLTGKAETQYF

d_call: TRBD1
clone_size: -
j_call: TRBJ2-2
v_call: TRBV19
cdr3_nt: TGTGCCAGTAGTATCCCGGGACAGGGCACCGGGGAGCTGTTTTTT
cdr3_aa: CASSIPGQGTGELFF

d_call: -
clone_size: -
j_call: TRBJ1-2
v_call: TRBV7-9
cdr3_nt: TGTGCCAGCAGCTCCCCAACAGGGTTCCATGGCTACACCTTC
cdr3_aa: CASSSPTGFHGYTF

d_call: TRBD1
clone_size: -
j_call: TRBJ1-2
v_call: TRBV5-5
cdr3_nt: TGTGCCAGCAGCCGAACAGGGGGCAACTATGGCTACACCTTC
cdr3_aa: CASSRTGGNYGYTF

d_call: -
clone_size: -
j_call: TRBJ2-3
v_call: TRBV6-5
cdr3_nt: TGTGCCAGCAGCAGGGGCACAGATACGCAGTATTTT
cdr3_aa: CASSRGTDTQYF

d_call: -
clone_size: -
j_call: TRBJ2-3
v_call: TRBV6-1
cdr3_nt: TGTGCCAGCAGTGAAGCGCGGCGGACATTAAGCACAGATACGCAGTATTTT
cdr3_aa: CASSEARRTLSTDTQYF

d_call: TRBD2
clone_size: -
j_call: TRBJ2-3
v_call: TRBV10-1
cdr3_nt: TGCGCCAGCAGTGAGGGAGCGGGGGGGCCTTCCGGCACGCAGTATTTT
cdr3_aa: CASSEGAGGPSGTQYF

d_call: -
clone_size: -
j_call: TRBJ1-5
v_call: TRBV28
cdr3_nt: TGTGCCAGCAGAAGGGGGACACCGAGGGGCTATCAGCCCCAGCATTTT
cdr3_aa: CASRRGTPRGYQPQHF

d_call: -
clone_size: -
j_call: TRBJ1-6
v_call: TRBV5-8
cdr3_nt: TGTGCCAGCAGCTTTATAGTTGGGGCATCACCCCTCCACTTT
cdr3_aa: CASSFIVGASPLHF

d_call: TRBD1
clone_size: -
j_call: TRBJ2-5
v_call: TRBV5-4
cdr3_nt: TGTGCCAGCAGCTTGAACAGGGGCTTACAAGAGACCCAGTACTTC
cdr3_aa: CASSLNRGLQETQYF

d_call: TRBD1
clone_size: few
j_call: TRBJ2-7
v_call: TRBV19
cdr3_nt: TGTGCCAGTAGTATGGACAGGGCGGCCTACGAGCAGTACTTC
cdr3_aa: CASSMDRAAYEQYF

d_call: -
clone_size: -
j_call: TRBJ2-1
v_call: TRBV6-4
cdr3_nt: TGTGCCAGCAGTGACCCGCGGACTACAGCCAATGAGCAGTTCTTC
cdr3_aa: CASSDPRTTANEQFF

d_call: TRBD1
clone_size: few
j_call: TRBJ2-5
v_call: TRBV7-9
cdr3_nt: TGTGCCAGCAGTTTCAGGGGGCTAGAGACCCAGTACTTC
cdr3_aa: CASSFRGLETQYF

d_call: TRBD1
clone_size: -
j_call: TRBJ2-7
v_call: TRBV9
cdr3_nt: TGTGCCAGCAGCGGGACAGGTGCCAGCGGGCAGTACTTC
cdr3_aa: CASSGTGASGQYF

d_call: -
clone_size: -
j_call: TRBJ1-1
v_call: TRBV5-4
cdr3_nt: TGTGCCAGCACCCCCCAGGGCGCCAACACTGAAGCTTTCTTT
cdr3_aa: CASTPQGANTEAFF

d_call: TRBD1
clone_size: -
j_call: TRBJ2-1
v_call: TRBV7-2
cdr3_nt: TGTGCCAGCAGCCGCCGGACAGGGGGGAAGAGCTCCTACAATGAGCAGTTCTTC
cdr3_aa: CASSRRTGGKSSYNEQFF

d_call: -
clone_size: -
j_call: TRBJ2-2
v_call: TRBV6-5
cdr3_nt: TGTGCCAGCAGGGCACAGGGACCCGGGGAGCTGTTTTTT
cdr3_aa: CASRAQGPGELFF

d_call: TRBD1
clone_size: -
j_call: TRBJ1-5
v_call: TRBV18
cdr3_nt: TGTGCCAGCTCAACCGGGACAGGGGGCGTTTTT
cdr3_aa: CASSTGTGGVF

d_call: -
clone_size: -
j_call: TRBJ1-2
v_call: TRBV19
cdr3_nt: TGTGCCAGTAGTATTTATCGACAGAACTATGGCTACACCTTC
cdr3_aa: CASSIYRQNYGYTF

d_call: TRBD1
clone_size: few
j_call: TRBJ1-5
v_call: TRBV10-2
cdr3_nt: TGCGCCAGCAAGGGACAGGGCAATCAGCCCCAGCATTTT
cdr3_aa: CASKGQGNQPQHF

d_call: TRBD2
clone_size: -
j_call: TRBJ2-3
v_call: TRBV28
cdr3_nt: TGTGCCAGCAAATATGGGACTAGTACAGATACGCAGTATTTT
cdr3_aa: CASKYGTSTDTQYF

d_call: -
clone_size: -
j_call: TRBJ2-7
v_call: TRBV18
cdr3_nt: TGTGCCAGCTCACCACGGGAGGGGGGCCACTCCTACGAGCAGTACTTC
cdr3_aa: CASSPREGGHSYEQYF

d_call: TRBD2
clone_size: -
j_call: TRBJ2-4
v_call: TRBV9
cdr3_nt: TGTGCCAGCAGCCCCAGTGCGGGGGGGAAAAACATTCAGTACTTC
cdr3_aa: CASSPSAGGKNIQYF

d_call: TRBD1
clone_size: -
j_call: TRBJ2-1
v_call: TRBV6-1
cdr3_nt: TGTGCCAGCAGTGAAGCGACCGGGACAGGGGGGGTCAATGAGCAGTTCTTC
cdr3_aa: CASSEATGTGGVNEQFF

d_call: -
clone_size: -
j_call: TRBJ2-5
v_call: TRBV7-9
cdr3_nt: TGTGCCAGCAGCCCCCCCCTAGGTCAAGAGACCCAGTACTTC
cdr3_aa: CASSPPLGQETQYF

d_call: -
clone_size: -
j_call: TRBJ2-1
v_call: TRBV3-1/TRBV3-2
cdr3_nt: TGTGCCAGCTACAAGGAGCAGTTCTTC
cdr3_aa: CASYKEQFF

d_call: TRBD2
clone_size: -
j_call: TRBJ2-7
v_call: TRBV7-2
cdr3_nt: TGTGCCAGCGCCCCAGGACTAGCGGGGGTGTACGAGCAGTACTTC
cdr3_aa: CASAPGLAGVYEQYF

d_call: -
clone_size: -
j_call: TRBJ2-5
v_call: TRBV6-1
cdr3_nt: TGTGCCAGCAGTGTAGGGCGGGGCAGGGACCAAGAGACCCAGTACTTC
cdr3_aa: CASSVGRGRDQETQYF

d_call: -
clone_size: -
j_call: TRBJ2-7
v_call: TRBV7-2
cdr3_nt: TGTGCCAGCGGCCAACCGGGCGGGTCCTACGAGCAGTACTTC
cdr3_aa: CASGQPGGSYEQYF

d_call: TRBD2
clone_size: -
j_call: TRBJ2-1
v_call: TRBV11-2
cdr3_nt: TGTGCTTGTGAGCGGGGAGACTACAATGAGCAGTTCTTC
cdr3_aa: CACERGDYNEQFF

d_call: -
clone_size: -
j_call: TRBJ1-4
v_call: TRBV27
cdr3_nt: TGTGCCAGCAGTTTAGGGACATACACGGAAAAACTGTTTTTT
cdr3_aa: CASSLGTYTEKLFF

d_call: TRBD2
clone_size: -
j_call: TRBJ2-7
v_call: TRBV18
cdr3_nt: TGTGCCAGCTCACAGGGACTAGCTCTTTCCGAGCAGTACTTC
cdr3_aa: CASSQGLALSEQYF

d_call: -
clone_size: -
j_call: TRBJ1-5
v_call: TRBV7-8
cdr3_nt: TGTGCCAGCAGCTCCTCTGGTAGGGCGGGTGGTAGCAATCAGCCCCAGCATTTT
cdr3_aa: CASSSSGRAGGSNQPQHF

d_call: TRBD1
clone_size: -
j_call: TRBJ1-4
v_call: TRBV10-3
cdr3_nt: TGTGCCATCAGTAGGGACAGGGTCAATGAAAAACTGTTTTTT
cdr3_aa: CAISRDRVNEKLFF

d_call: -
clone_size: -
j_call: TRBJ1-5
v_call: TRBV7-9
cdr3_nt: TGTGCCAGCAGCTTGATCCGGGGGGCCCAGCATTTT
cdr3_aa: CASSLIRGAQHF

d_call: -
clone_size: -
j_call: TRBJ1-1
v_call: TRBV27
cdr3_nt: TGTGCCAGCAGTTTTGGACAATCTGACCCTGAAGCTTTCTTT
cdr3_aa: CASSFGQSDPEAFF

d_call: -
clone_size: -
j_call: TRBJ2-3
v_call: TRBV11-2
cdr3_nt: TGTGCCAGCAGCTTAGACTACAGGGATTACACAGATACGCAGTATTTT
cdr3_aa: CASSLDYRDYTDTQYF

d_call: TRBD1
clone_size: -
j_call: TRBJ2-2
v_call: TRBV18
cdr3_nt: TGTGCCAGCTCACCTCTATCGACAGGGGCGAACACCGGGGAGCTGTTTTTT
cdr3_aa: CASSPLSTGANTGELFF